A selection of T cell receptor beta chains follows, all from one sample in a study of blood T cell repertoires in COVID-19. Sequencing used immunoSEQ multiplex PCR; TCRdb keeps in-frame clones, though not all of them. Among tens of thousands of clones listed, around 74% were seen once. Sequencing was performed on peripheral blood. The origin of the receptors is a woman aged 50 to 65 with active or convalescent COVID-19. CDR3s include the opening cysteine and the closing phenylalanine or tryptophan. The D gene is left open where the match is weak. Clone size is shown for a subset of rows, as once, few, many or a class of expanded clone.

J gene: TRBJ1-2
D gene: NA
clone size: NA
V gene: TRBV25-1
CDR3 DNA: TGTGCCAGCAGTGAATGGGGCAGGCCGCTAAACTATGGCTACACCTTC
CDR3 protein: CASSEWGRPLNYGYTF

J gene: TRBJ2-7
D gene: TRBD2
clone size: few
V gene: TRBV5-4
CDR3 DNA: TGTGCCAGCAGCTTGACCTCTAGCGGGAGGGCCAGCGAGCAGTACTTC
CDR3 protein: CASSLTSSGRASEQYF

J gene: TRBJ1-2
D gene: TRBD1
clone size: NA
V gene: TRBV5-1
CDR3 DNA: TGCGCCAGCAGCTCGGGACAGGGCGATGGCTACACCTTC
CDR3 protein: CASSSGQGDGYTF

J gene: TRBJ2-7
D gene: TRBD1
clone size: NA
V gene: TRBV27
CDR3 DNA: TGTGCCAGCAGTTCGGACAGGCGTTCCTACGAGCAGTACTTC
CDR3 protein: CASSSDRRSYEQYF

J gene: TRBJ2-2
D gene: TRBD2
clone size: once
V gene: TRBV11-3
CDR3 DNA: TGTGCCAGCAACCATGGACTAGCGGGAGAACTTGGCGCCGGGGAGCTGTTTTTT
CDR3 protein: CASNHGLAGELGAGELFF

J gene: TRBJ1-3
D gene: TRBD1
clone size: NA
V gene: TRBV6-6
CDR3 DNA: TGTGCCAGCAGTAAAAGGGACAGGCGGGCTGGAAACACCATATATTTT
CDR3 protein: CASSKRDRRAGNTIYF

J gene: TRBJ1-4
D gene: NA
clone size: NA
V gene: TRBV6-1
CDR3 DNA: TGTGCCAGCAGTGACAGGCCCAATGAAAAACTGTTTTTT
CDR3 protein: CASSDRPNEKLFF

J gene: TRBJ1-1
D gene: TRBD1
clone size: NA
V gene: TRBV18
CDR3 DNA: TGTGCCAGCTCCGACAGGGTAGGAACTGAAGCTTTCTTT
CDR3 protein: CASSDRVGTEAFF

J gene: TRBJ2-3
D gene: TRBD2
clone size: NA
V gene: TRBV9
CDR3 DNA: TGTGCCAGCAGCGTAGAACTAGCGGGAGGGCCAAATACGCAGTATTTT
CDR3 protein: CASSVELAGGPNTQYF

J gene: TRBJ1-3
D gene: NA
clone size: NA
V gene: TRBV25-1
CDR3 DNA: TGTGCCAGCAGCAGGGGCGGCTCTGGAAACACCATATATTTT
CDR3 protein: CASSRGGSGNTIYF

J gene: TRBJ2-2
D gene: NA
clone size: NA
V gene: TRBV7-2
CDR3 DNA: TGTGCCAGCAGCTTAGGGAGACAGGTCGGGGAGCTGTTTTTT
CDR3 protein: CASSLGRQVGELFF

J gene: TRBJ2-7
D gene: TRBD2
clone size: NA
V gene: TRBV3-1/TRBV3-2
CDR3 DNA: TGTGCCAGCAGCCAAGAAGCGGGGGCAAACGAGCAGTACTTC
CDR3 protein: CASSQEAGANEQYF

J gene: TRBJ1-5
D gene: TRBD1
clone size: NA
V gene: TRBV6-5
CDR3 DNA: TGTGCCAGCAGCCAGGACAGGGTCAGTCAGCCCCAGCATTTT
CDR3 protein: CASSQDRVSQPQHF

J gene: TRBJ2-4
D gene: NA
clone size: few
V gene: TRBV7-2
CDR3 DNA: TGTGCCAGCAGCTTAGGTCCAGGTTCAGCCAAAAACATTCAGTACTTC
CDR3 protein: CASSLGPGSAKNIQYF

J gene: TRBJ2-7
D gene: TRBD1
clone size: NA
V gene: TRBV19
CDR3 DNA: TGTGCCAGTAGTAACCGGGACAGGGCATACGAGCAGTACTTC
CDR3 protein: CASSNRDRAYEQYF

J gene: TRBJ1-6
D gene: TRBD1
clone size: NA
V gene: TRBV19
CDR3 DNA: TGTGCCACGTCGGACAGGGGGAACGGTTCACCCCTCCACTTT
CDR3 protein: CATSDRGNGSPLHF

J gene: TRBJ2-2
D gene: NA
clone size: NA
V gene: TRBV3-1/TRBV3-2
CDR3 DNA: TGTGCCAGCAGCCAAGGGGACTTCGGGGAGCTGTTTTTT
CDR3 protein: CASSQGDFGELFF

J gene: TRBJ2-1
D gene: NA
clone size: NA
V gene: TRBV11-3
CDR3 DNA: TGTGCCAGCAGCTTAGGGCGGGTAACGGGTAATGAGCAGTTCTTC
CDR3 protein: CASSLGRVTGNEQFF

J gene: TRBJ1-2
D gene: NA
clone size: NA
V gene: TRBV7-9
CDR3 DNA: TGTGCCAGCAGCCCCCTCAGCGGCCCCTCTTCGCAGGGCTACACCTTC
CDR3 protein: CASSPLSGPSSQGYTF

J gene: TRBJ2-7
D gene: NA
clone size: NA
V gene: TRBV19
CDR3 DNA: TGTGCCAGTAGGGACAGCGCCTACGAGCAGTACTTC
CDR3 protein: CASRDSAYEQYF

J gene: TRBJ1-1
D gene: TRBD1
clone size: NA
V gene: TRBV27
CDR3 DNA: TGTGCCAGCAGCCCCCTTCTTCGGACAGGGGCATTAAACACTGAAGCTTTCTTT
CDR3 protein: CASSPLLRTGALNTEAFF

J gene: TRBJ2-7
D gene: NA
clone size: NA
V gene: TRBV5-6
CDR3 DNA: TGTGCCAGCAGCTTGGTAGAGGGCGGCGCCTACGAGCAGTACTTC
CDR3 protein: CASSLVEGGAYEQYF

J gene: TRBJ1-6
D gene: NA
clone size: NA
V gene: TRBV30
CDR3 DNA: TGTGCCTGGCAGGGCGTAGGTTCACCCCTCCACTTT
CDR3 protein: CAWQGVGSPLHF

J gene: TRBJ1-6
D gene: TRBD1
clone size: NA
V gene: TRBV5-4
CDR3 DNA: TGTGCCAGCAGCTCTGGGCTAGGGGGCCAGAATTCACCCCTCCACTTT
CDR3 protein: CASSSGLGGQNSPLHF

J gene: TRBJ2-1
D gene: NA
clone size: NA
V gene: TRBV6-2/TRBV6-3
CDR3 DNA: TGTGCCAGCAGTTTCACAGGGATGGTGGGCAATGAGCAGTTCTTC
CDR3 protein: CASSFTGMVGNEQFF

J gene: TRBJ1-5
D gene: NA
clone size: few
V gene: TRBV5-4
CDR3 DNA: TGTGCCAGCAGCTTGGCGGGGGGCGGTCAGCCCCAGCATTTT
CDR3 protein: CASSLAGGGQPQHF

J gene: TRBJ2-1
D gene: TRBD2
clone size: NA
V gene: TRBV15
CDR3 DNA: TGTGCCACCAGCAGACCCCGGGGGGGAATTCCCTCCAATGAGCAGTTCTTC
CDR3 protein: CATSRPRGGIPSNEQFF

J gene: TRBJ1-4
D gene: NA
clone size: NA
V gene: TRBV2
CDR3 DNA: TGTGCCAGCAGTGATGAGGGAGGAGAAAAACTGTTTTTT
CDR3 protein: CASSDEGGEKLFF

J gene: TRBJ1-1
D gene: NA
clone size: NA
V gene: TRBV7-3
CDR3 DNA: TGTGCCAGCAGCCTTACATGGAACACTGAAGCTTTCTTT
CDR3 protein: CASSLTWNTEAFF

J gene: TRBJ1-2
D gene: NA
clone size: NA
V gene: TRBV2
CDR3 DNA: TGTGCCAGCAGTGGCGTTAACTATGGCTACACCTTC
CDR3 protein: CASSGVNYGYTF

J gene: TRBJ2-7
D gene: NA
clone size: NA
V gene: TRBV11-2
CDR3 DNA: TGTGCCAGCAGCCCGGAGAGTGAGCAGTACTTC
CDR3 protein: CASSPESEQYF

J gene: TRBJ2-3
D gene: NA
clone size: NA
V gene: TRBV19
CDR3 DNA: TGTGCCAGTAGCTCGCAGGCGAGCACAGATACGCAGTATTTT
CDR3 protein: CASSSQASTDTQYF

J gene: TRBJ2-5
D gene: NA
clone size: NA
V gene: TRBV2
CDR3 DNA: TGTGCCAGCAGTGAAAGGCCCCCTAACAGCTACCAAGAGACCCAGTACTTC
CDR3 protein: CASSERPPNSYQETQYF

J gene: TRBJ1-5
D gene: TRBD1
clone size: few
V gene: TRBV19
CDR3 DNA: TGTGCCAGTAGCACGGACAGGGCTCAGCCCCAGCATTTT
CDR3 protein: CASSTDRAQPQHF

J gene: TRBJ2-7
D gene: TRBD2
clone size: NA
V gene: TRBV5-1
CDR3 DNA: TGCGCCAGCAGCTTGGTCGCTAGCGGCAACTACGAGCAGTACTTC
CDR3 protein: CASSLVASGNYEQYF

J gene: TRBJ2-5
D gene: TRBD1
clone size: NA
V gene: TRBV4-2
CDR3 DNA: TGTGCCAGCAGCCCCAGGGGGATAGGGGGAGCGATCCAAGAGACCCAGTACTTC
CDR3 protein: CASSPRGIGGAIQETQYF

J gene: TRBJ1-5
D gene: NA
clone size: once
V gene: TRBV15
CDR3 DNA: TGTGCCACCAGCAGAGATCGTGAAGGGGTTGGCAATCAGCCCCAGCATTTT
CDR3 protein: CATSRDREGVGNQPQHF

J gene: TRBJ1-1
D gene: TRBD1
clone size: NA
V gene: TRBV29-1
CDR3 DNA: TGCAGCGTTTCAGGGGGCCATGGCACTGAAGCTTTCTTT
CDR3 protein: CSVSGGHGTEAFF

J gene: TRBJ1-5
D gene: TRBD1
clone size: NA
V gene: TRBV10-3
CDR3 DNA: TGTGCCATCAGATCGGACAGGGGAAATCAGCCCCAGCATTTT
CDR3 protein: CAIRSDRGNQPQHF

J gene: TRBJ1-3
D gene: NA
clone size: NA
V gene: TRBV3-1/TRBV3-2
CDR3 DNA: TGTGCCAGCAGTCAGGAATTCAGCCGACGCGGGTTTTTTTCTGGAAACACCATATATTTT
CDR3 protein: CASSQEFSRRGFFSGNTIYF

J gene: TRBJ2-5
D gene: NA
clone size: NA
V gene: TRBV5-1
CDR3 DNA: TGCGCCAGCACCCGGGCAGGGGAAGAGACCCAGTACTTC
CDR3 protein: CASTRAGEETQYF

J gene: TRBJ1-4
D gene: TRBD1
clone size: NA
V gene: TRBV5-1
CDR3 DNA: TGCGCCAGCAGCCCGACAGGGTGGGGTGAAAAACTGTTTTTT
CDR3 protein: CASSPTGWGEKLFF

J gene: TRBJ1-3
D gene: NA
clone size: NA
V gene: TRBV15
CDR3 DNA: TGTGCCACCGGACCGGGGGGGTCCGGAAACACCATATATTTT
CDR3 protein: CATGPGGSGNTIYF

J gene: TRBJ2-7
D gene: NA
clone size: once
V gene: TRBV3-1/TRBV3-2
CDR3 DNA: TGTGCCAGCAGCCATTCGAGGGGGAGAAATCAAGGATTTGTAGACGAGCAGTACTTC
CDR3 protein: CASSHSRGRNQGFVDEQYF

J gene: TRBJ2-7
D gene: NA
clone size: NA
V gene: TRBV5-1
CDR3 DNA: TGCGCCAGCAGGGTGGGCTCCTCCTACGAGCAGTACTTC
CDR3 protein: CASRVGSSYEQYF

J gene: TRBJ1-2
D gene: TRBD1
clone size: NA
V gene: TRBV14
CDR3 DNA: TGTGCCAGCAGCCTCCGGACAGGCGGCTACACCTTC
CDR3 protein: CASSLRTGGYTF

J gene: TRBJ1-4
D gene: NA
clone size: NA
V gene: TRBV7-2
CDR3 DNA: TGTGCCAGCAGCTTGGGATTAGGGGGTAATGAAAAACTGTTTTTT
CDR3 protein: CASSLGLGGNEKLFF

J gene: TRBJ2-1
D gene: NA
clone size: few
V gene: TRBV30
CDR3 DNA: TGTGCCTGGACCCGGGACTTCTACAATGAGCAGTTCTTC
CDR3 protein: CAWTRDFYNEQFF

J gene: TRBJ2-1
D gene: TRBD2
clone size: NA
V gene: TRBV5-6
CDR3 DNA: TGTGCCAGCACCCTTAGCGGGAAATTCTACAATGAGCAGTTCTTC
CDR3 protein: CASTLSGKFYNEQFF

J gene: TRBJ1-6
D gene: NA
clone size: NA
V gene: TRBV4-1
CDR3 DNA: TGCGCCAGCAGCCAAGATCTTCCCAGGGATAATTCACCCCTCCACTTT
CDR3 protein: CASSQDLPRDNSPLHF

J gene: TRBJ2-1
D gene: NA
clone size: once
V gene: TRBV27
CDR3 DNA: TGTGCCAGCAGTCCAGGGCCTTACAATGAGCAGTTCTTC
CDR3 protein: CASSPGPYNEQFF

J gene: TRBJ1-1
D gene: NA
clone size: NA
V gene: TRBV5-5
CDR3 DNA: TGTGCCAGCAGCCGAAACAGGAACACTGAAGCTTTCTTT
CDR3 protein: CASSRNRNTEAFF

J gene: TRBJ2-3
D gene: TRBD2
clone size: NA
V gene: TRBV7-2
CDR3 DNA: TGTGCCAGCAGCCTTCAAGCGGGAGGGTCAGATACGCAGTATTTT
CDR3 protein: CASSLQAGGSDTQYF

J gene: TRBJ1-1
D gene: TRBD1
clone size: once
V gene: TRBV5-1
CDR3 DNA: TGCGCCAGCAGCTTGGATTTTGGGACAGGGGGTGAAGCTTTCTTT
CDR3 protein: CASSLDFGTGGEAFF

J gene: TRBJ2-7
D gene: NA
clone size: NA
V gene: TRBV28
CDR3 DNA: TGTGCCAGCAGTTCGGGGGTTCTGGGCCTTGATGAGCAGTACTTC
CDR3 protein: CASSSGVLGLDEQYF

J gene: TRBJ2-1
D gene: TRBD1
clone size: NA
V gene: TRBV19
CDR3 DNA: TGTGCCAGTAGCCCCTACGGGACAGGTAACAATGAGCAGTTCTTC
CDR3 protein: CASSPYGTGNNEQFF

J gene: TRBJ1-1
D gene: NA
clone size: once
V gene: TRBV2
CDR3 DNA: TGTGCCAGCAGTCTTCTGGTCACAAACACTGAAGCTTTCTTT
CDR3 protein: CASSLLVTNTEAFF